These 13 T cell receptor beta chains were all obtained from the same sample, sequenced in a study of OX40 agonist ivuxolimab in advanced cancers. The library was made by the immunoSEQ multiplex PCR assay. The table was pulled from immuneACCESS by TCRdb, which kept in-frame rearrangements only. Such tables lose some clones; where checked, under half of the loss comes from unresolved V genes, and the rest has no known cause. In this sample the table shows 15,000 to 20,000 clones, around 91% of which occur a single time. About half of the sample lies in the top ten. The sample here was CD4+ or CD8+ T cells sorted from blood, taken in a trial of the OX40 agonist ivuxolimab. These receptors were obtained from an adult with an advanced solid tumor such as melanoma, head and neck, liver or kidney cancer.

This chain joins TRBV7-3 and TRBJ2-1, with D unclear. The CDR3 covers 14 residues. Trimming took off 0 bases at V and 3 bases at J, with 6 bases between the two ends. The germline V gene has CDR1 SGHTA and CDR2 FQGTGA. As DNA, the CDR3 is TGTGCCAGCAGCTTAACCTATGGCTACAATGAGCAGTTCTTC. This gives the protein CASSLTYGYNEQFF.

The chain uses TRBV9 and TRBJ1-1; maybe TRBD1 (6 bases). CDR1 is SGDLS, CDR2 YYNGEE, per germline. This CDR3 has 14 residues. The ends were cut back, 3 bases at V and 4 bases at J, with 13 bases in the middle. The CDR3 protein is CASSAPGGGTEAFF. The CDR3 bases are TGTGCCAGCAGCGCACCTGGGGGCGGCACTGAAGCTTTCTTT.

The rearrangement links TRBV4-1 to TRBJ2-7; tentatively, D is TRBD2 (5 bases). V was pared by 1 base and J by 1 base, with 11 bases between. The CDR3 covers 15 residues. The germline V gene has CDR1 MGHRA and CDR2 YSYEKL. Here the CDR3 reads CASSQVSGISYEQYF. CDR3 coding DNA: TGCGCCAGCAGCCAAGTATCGGGGATTTCCTACGAGCAGTACTTC.

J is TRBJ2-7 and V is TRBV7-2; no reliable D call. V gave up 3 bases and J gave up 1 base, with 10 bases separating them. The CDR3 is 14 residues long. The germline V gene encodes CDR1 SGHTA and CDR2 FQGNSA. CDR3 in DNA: TGTGCCAGCAGCTTGATTCTGCGGTCCTACGAGCAGTACTTC. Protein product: CASSLILRSYEQYF.

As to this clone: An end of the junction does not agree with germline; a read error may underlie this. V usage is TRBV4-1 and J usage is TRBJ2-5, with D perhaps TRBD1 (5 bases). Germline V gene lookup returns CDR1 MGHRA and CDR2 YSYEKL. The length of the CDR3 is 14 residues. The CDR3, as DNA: TGCGCCAGCAACCAAGACCAGGGCCAAGAGACCCAGTACTTC. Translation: CASNQDQGQETQYF.

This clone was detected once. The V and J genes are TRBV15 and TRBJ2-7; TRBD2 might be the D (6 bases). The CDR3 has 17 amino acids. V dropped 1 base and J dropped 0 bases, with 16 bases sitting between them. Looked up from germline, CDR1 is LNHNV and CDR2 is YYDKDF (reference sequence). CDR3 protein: CATSRGGDGTDSYEQYF. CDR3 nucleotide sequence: TGTGCCACCAGCAGAGGGGGGGACGGTACAGACTCCTACGAGCAGTACTTC.

The CDR3 here is CASSIATDTQYF. The CDR3 region has the DNA TGTGCCAGTAGTATAGCCACAGATACGCAGTATTTT. J is TRBJ2-3 and V is TRBV19; the D is unclear. Germline V lookup: CDR1 LNHDA, CDR2 SQIVND (reference sequence). This CDR3 has 12 amino acids. V gave up 1 base and J gave up 2 bases, with 1 base separating them.

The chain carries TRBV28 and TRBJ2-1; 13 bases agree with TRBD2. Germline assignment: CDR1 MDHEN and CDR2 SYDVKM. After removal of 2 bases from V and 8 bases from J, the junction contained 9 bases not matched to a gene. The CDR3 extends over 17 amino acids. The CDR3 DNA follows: TGTGCCAGCAGTTTACCACTAGCGGGAGGGCCAAATGATGAGCAGTTCTTC. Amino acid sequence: CASSLPLAGGPNDEQFF.

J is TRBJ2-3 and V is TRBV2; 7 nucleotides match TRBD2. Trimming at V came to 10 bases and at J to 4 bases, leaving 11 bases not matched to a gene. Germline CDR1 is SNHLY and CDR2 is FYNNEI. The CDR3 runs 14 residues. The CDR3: CATPRGEQADTQYF. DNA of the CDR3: TGTGCCACGCCTCGGGGGGAGCAGGCAGATACGCAGTATTTT.

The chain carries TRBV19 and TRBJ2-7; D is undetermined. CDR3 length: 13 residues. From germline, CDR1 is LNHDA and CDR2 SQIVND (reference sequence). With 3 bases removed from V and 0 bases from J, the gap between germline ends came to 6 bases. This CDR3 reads CASSMSGSYEQYF. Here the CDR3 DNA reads TGTGCCAGTAGTATGTCAGGCTCCTACGAGCAGTACTTC.

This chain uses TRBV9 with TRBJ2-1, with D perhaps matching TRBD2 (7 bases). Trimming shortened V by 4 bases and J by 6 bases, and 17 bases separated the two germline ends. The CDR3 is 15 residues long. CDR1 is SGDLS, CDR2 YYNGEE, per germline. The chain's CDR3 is CASSPFGGGLNEQFF. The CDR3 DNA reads TGTGCCAGCAGCCCCTTTGGGGGGGGCCTCAATGAGCAGTTCTTC. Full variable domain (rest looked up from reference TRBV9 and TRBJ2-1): DSGVTQTPKHLITATGQRVTLRCSPRSGDLSVYWYQQSLDQGLQFLIQYYNGEERAKGNILERFSAQQFPDLHSELNLSSLELGDSALYFCASSPFGGGLNEQFFGPGTRLTVL.

CDR3 DNA sequence: TGTGCCAGCAGTGACTGGGAGGGCTCTGAAGCTTTCTTT. Residues: CASSDWEGSEAFF. The chain links TRBV6-4 to TRBJ1-1; D gene uncertain. The CDR3 is made up of 13 amino acids. The germline V gene encodes CDR1 MRHNA and CDR2 SNTAGT. V was cut by 1 base and J by 6 bases, with 9 bases left in between.

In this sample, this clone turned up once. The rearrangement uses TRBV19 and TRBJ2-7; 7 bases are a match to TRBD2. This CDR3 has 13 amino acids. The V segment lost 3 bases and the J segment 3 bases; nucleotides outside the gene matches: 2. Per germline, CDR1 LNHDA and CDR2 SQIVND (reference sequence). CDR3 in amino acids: CASSIGTNYEQYF. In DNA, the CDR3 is TGTGCCAGTAGTATCGGGACTAACTACGAGCAGTACTTC. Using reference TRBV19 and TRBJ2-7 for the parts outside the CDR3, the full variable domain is DGGITQSPKYLFRKEGQNVTLSCEQNLNHDAMYWYRQDPGQGLRLIYYSQIVNDFQKGDIAEGYSVSREKKESFPLTVTSAQKNPTAFYLCASSIGTNYEQYFGPGTRLTVT.